This T cell receptor (beta chain) emerged from a study of post-analysis software for immune sequencing data. About the research overall: Relapsing-remitting, secondary progressive and progressive-relapsing forms of multiple sclerosis all featured among disease courses.

Trimming removed 3 bases from V and 1 base from J, with 13 bases in between. The CDR3 has 16 residues. Germline V gene sequence: CDR1 SGHDN, CDR2 FVKESK. Findings of the study overall: People with multiple sclerosis had a significantly lower normalized Chao1 diversity than controls did. Included in a set of about five TRBV segments more frequent in patients than controls were TRBV5-6, TRBV5-1 and TRBV20-1.

With respect to this clonotype: Its antigen is unknown.

Unique molecular identifiers tagged the TCR beta cDNA libraries. Roughly 0.5 million cDNA molecules were obtained from 1 to 10 million T cells. TCRdb ran MiXCR on the PCR reads and lists one entry per CDR3 protein. The sample yields roughly 870,000 distinct CDR3 sequences, around 50% seen once. The rearrangement links TRBV14 to TRBJ2-1, with D uncertain. The sequence derives from a girl between 10 and 17 years old with multiple sclerosis. Sequenced: blood. The CDR3 DNA follows: TGTGCCAGCAGCCACCTGGGGTCCAGATCCTACAATGAGCAGTTCTTC. Encoded protein: CASSHLGSRSYNEQFF. The full variable domain, with the rest looked up from reference TRBV14 and TRBJ2-1, is EAGVTQFPSHSVIEKGQTVTLRCDPISGHDNLYWYRRVMGKEIKFLLHFVKESKQDESGMPNNRFLAERTGGTYSTLKVQPAELEDSGVYFCASSHLGSRSYNEQFFGPGTRLTVL.